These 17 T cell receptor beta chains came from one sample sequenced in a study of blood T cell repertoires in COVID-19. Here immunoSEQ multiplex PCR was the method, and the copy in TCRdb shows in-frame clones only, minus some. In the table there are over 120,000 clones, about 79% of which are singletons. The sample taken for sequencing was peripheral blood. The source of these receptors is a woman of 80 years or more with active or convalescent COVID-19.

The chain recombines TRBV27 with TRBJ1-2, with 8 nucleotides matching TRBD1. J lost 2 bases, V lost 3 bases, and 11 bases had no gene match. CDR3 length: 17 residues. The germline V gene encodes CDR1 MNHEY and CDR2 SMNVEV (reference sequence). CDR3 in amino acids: CASSFTTGTGLNYGYTF. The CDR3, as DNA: TGTGCCAGCAGTTTCACTACCGGGACAGGACTGAACTATGGCTACACCTTC.

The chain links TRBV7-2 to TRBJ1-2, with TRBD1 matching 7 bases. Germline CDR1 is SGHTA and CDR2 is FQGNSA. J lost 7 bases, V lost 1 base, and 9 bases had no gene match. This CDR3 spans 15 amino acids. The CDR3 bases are TGTGCCAGCAGCTTAGTGCGTCAGGGGGAGAGTGGCTACACCTTC. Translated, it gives CASSLVRQGESGYTF.

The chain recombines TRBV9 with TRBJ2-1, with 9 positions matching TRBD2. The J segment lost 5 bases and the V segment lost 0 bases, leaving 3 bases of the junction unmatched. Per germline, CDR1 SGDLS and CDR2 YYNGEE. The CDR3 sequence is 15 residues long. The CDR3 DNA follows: TGTGCCAGCAGCGTAGGGAGCGGGGGGCACAATGAGCAGTTCTTC. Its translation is CASSVGSGGHNEQFF.

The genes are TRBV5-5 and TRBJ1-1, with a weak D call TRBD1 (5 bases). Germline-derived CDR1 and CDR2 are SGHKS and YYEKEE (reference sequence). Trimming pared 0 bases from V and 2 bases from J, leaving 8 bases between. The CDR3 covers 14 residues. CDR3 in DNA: TGTGCCAGCAGCTTGGGACAGTTTAACACTGAAGCTTTCTTT. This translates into CASSLGQFNTEAFF.

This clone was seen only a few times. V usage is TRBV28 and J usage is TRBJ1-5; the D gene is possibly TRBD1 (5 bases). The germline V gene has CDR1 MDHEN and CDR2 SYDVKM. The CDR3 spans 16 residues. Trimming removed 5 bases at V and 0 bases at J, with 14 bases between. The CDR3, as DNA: TGTGCCAGCAGTCAGTTAAGGGGTAGTAGCAATCAGCCCCAGCATTTT. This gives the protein CASSQLRGSSNQPQHF. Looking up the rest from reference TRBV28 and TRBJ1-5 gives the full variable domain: DVKVTQSSRYLVKRTGEKVFLECVQDMDHENMFWYRQDPGLGLRLIYFSYDVKMKEKGDIPEGYSVSREKKERFSLILESASTNQTSMYLCASSQLRGSSNQPQHFGDGTRLSIL.

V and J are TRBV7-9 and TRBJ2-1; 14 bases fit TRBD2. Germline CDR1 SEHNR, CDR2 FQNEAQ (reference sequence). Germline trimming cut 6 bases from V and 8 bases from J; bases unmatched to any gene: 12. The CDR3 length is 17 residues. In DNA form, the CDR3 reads TGTGCCAGCAGGCCTAAGGGACTAGCGGGGGTCGAGGATGAGCAGTTCTTC. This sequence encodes CASRPKGLAGVEDEQFF.

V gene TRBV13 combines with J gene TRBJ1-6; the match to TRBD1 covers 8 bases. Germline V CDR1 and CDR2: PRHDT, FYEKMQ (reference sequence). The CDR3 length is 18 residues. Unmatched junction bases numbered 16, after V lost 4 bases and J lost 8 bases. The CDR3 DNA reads TGTGCCAGCAGCTCAAGGCCGTTACAGGGGGGCAAAGATTCACCCCTCCACTTT. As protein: CASSSRPLQGGKDSPLHF. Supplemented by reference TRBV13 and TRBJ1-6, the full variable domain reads AAGVIQSPRHLIKEKRETATLKCYPIPRHDTVYWYQQGPGQDPQFLISFYEKMQSDKGSIPDRFSAQQFSDYHSELNMSSLELGDSALYFCASSSRPLQGGKDSPLHFGNGTRLTVT.

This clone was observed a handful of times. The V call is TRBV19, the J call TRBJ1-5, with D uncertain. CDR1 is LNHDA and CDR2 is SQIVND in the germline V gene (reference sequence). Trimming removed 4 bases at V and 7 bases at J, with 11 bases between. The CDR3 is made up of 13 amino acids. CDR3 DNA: TGTGCCAGTAGTAGGTCAGGAAAACAGCCCCAGCATTTT. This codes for CASSRSGKQPQHF.

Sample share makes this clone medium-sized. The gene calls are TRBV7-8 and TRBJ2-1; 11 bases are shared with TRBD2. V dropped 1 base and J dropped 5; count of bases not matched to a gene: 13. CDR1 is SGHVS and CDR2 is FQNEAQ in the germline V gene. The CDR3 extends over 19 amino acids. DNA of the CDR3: TGTGCCAGCAGCTTAGAACATCGACTGACTAGCGGGGTCAACAATGAGCAGTTCTTC. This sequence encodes CASSLEHRLTSGVNNEQFF.

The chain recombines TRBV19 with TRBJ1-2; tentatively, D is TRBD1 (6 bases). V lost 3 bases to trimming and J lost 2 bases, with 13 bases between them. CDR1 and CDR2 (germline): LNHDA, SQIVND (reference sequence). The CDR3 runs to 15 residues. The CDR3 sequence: CASSIEGRGNYGYTF. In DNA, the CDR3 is TGTGCCAGTAGTATTGAGGGCAGGGGCAACTATGGCTACACCTTC.

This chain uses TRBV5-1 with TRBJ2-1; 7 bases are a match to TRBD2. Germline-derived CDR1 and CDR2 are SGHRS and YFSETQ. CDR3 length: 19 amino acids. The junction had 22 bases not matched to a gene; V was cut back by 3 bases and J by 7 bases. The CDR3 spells CASSSPLGGVQRIGNEQFF. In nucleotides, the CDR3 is TGCGCCAGCAGCTCCCCCCTTGGGGGGGTCCAGCGAATTGGGAATGAGCAGTTCTTC. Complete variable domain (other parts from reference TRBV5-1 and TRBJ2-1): KAGVTQTPRYLIKTRGQQVTLSCSPISGHRSVSWYQQTPGQGLQFLFEYFSETQRNKGNFPGRFSGRQFSNSRSEMNVSTLELGDSALYLCASSSPLGGVQRIGNEQFFGPGTRLTVL.

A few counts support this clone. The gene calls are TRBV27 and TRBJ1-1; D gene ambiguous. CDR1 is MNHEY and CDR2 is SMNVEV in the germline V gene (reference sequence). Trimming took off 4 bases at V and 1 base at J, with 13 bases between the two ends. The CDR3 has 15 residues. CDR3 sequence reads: CASSSPAGANTEAFF. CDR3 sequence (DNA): TGTGCCAGCAGTTCCCCCGCAGGCGCGAACACTGAAGCTTTCTTT.

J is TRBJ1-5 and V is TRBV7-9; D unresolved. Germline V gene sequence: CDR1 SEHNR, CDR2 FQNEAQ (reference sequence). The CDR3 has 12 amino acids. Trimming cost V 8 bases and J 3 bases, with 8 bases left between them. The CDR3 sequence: CASSGYNQPQHF. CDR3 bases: TGTGCCAGCTCCGGGTACAATCAGCCCCAGCATTTT.

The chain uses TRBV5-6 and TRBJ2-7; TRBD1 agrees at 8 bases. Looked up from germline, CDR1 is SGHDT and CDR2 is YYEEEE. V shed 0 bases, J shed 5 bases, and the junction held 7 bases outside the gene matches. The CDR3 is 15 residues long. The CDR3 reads CASSLVGQGLNEQYF. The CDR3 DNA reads TGTGCCAGCAGCTTGGTCGGACAGGGTTTGAACGAGCAGTACTTC.

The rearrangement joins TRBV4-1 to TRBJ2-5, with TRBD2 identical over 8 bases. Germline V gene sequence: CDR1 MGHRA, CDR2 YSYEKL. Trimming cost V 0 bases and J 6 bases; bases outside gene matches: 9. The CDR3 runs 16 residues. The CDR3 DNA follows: TGCGCCAGCAGCCAAGAAGTCACGGGGGGGCCTCAGACCCAGTACTTC. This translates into CASSQEVTGGPQTQYF.

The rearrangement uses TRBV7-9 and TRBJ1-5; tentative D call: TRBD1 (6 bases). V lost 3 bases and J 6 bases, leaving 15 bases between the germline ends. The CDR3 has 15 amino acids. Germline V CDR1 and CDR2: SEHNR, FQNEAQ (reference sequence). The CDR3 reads CASSFGRGGFQPQHF. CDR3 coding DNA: TGTGCCAGCAGCTTTGGCAGGGGAGGGTTTCAGCCCCAGCATTTT.

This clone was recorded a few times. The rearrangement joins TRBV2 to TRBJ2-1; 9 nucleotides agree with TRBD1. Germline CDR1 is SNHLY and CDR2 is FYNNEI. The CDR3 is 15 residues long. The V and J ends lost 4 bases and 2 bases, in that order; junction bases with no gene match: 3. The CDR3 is CASSADRGAYNEQFF. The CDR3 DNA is TGTGCCAGCAGTGCGGACAGGGGTGCCTACAATGAGCAGTTCTTC.